Below are 28 T cell receptor beta chains sequenced from a single sample in a study of radiotherapy plus CTLA-4 blockade in lung cancer. Some clones are missing from TCRdb's copy, which holds only in-frame ones; the method was immunoSEQ multiplex PCR. The sample has some 80,000 clones, around 76% seen once. Sequencing used peripheral blood, obtained from a patient treated with radiotherapy plus ipilimumab. The receptors here all came from a human donor with non-small cell lung cancer whose response to radiotherapy plus ipilimumab could not be evaluated. Some clones in this sample may be carry-over from other donors' samples.

The chain combines TRBV28 with TRBJ2-2; 10 positions match TRBD1. Germline-derived CDR1 and CDR2 are MDHEN and SYDVKM. This CDR3 region has 17 residues. Trimming cost V 1 base and J 5 bases; bases outside gene matches: 7. Written as DNA, the CDR3 is TGTGCCAGCAGTTTATCCTTTACGGACAGGGGGACCGGGGAGCTGTTTTTT. It is translated as CASSLSFTDRGTGELFF.

This clone has a handful of counts. The chain uses TRBV7-9 and TRBJ1-3; possibly TRBD1 for D (5 bases). The CDR3 totals 15 residues. The germline CDR1 and CDR2 sequences are SEHNR and FQNEAQ (reference sequence). The V end was cut by 5 bases, the J end by 2 bases, with 13 bases between. The CDR3 loop reads CASSPRGLPGNTIYF. CDR3 nucleotides: TGTGCCAGCAGCCCTAGGGGCCTGCCTGGAAACACCATATATTTT. Variable domain in full (rest from reference TRBV7-9 and TRBJ1-3): DTGVSQNPRHKITKRGQNVTFRCDPISEHNRLYWYRQTLGQGPEFLTYFQNEAQLEKSRLLSDRFSAERPKGSFSTLEIQRTEQGDSAMYLCASSPRGLPGNTIYFGEGSWLTVV.

V gene TRBV1 combines with J gene TRBJ2-4; TRBD1 was called by the table and not checked on the DNA. TRBV1 is an annotated pseudogene. The CDR3 contains 14 residues. The CDR3 loop reads CTPGWGPAKNIQYF. In nucleotides, the CDR3 is TGCACTCCGGGGTGGGGGCCGGCCAAAAACATTCAGTACTTC.

This clone came up once. The V gene is TRBV19, the J gene TRBJ1-2; D may be TRBD1 (6 bases). This CDR3 is 17 amino acids long. The germline V gene encodes CDR1 LNHDA and CDR2 SQIVND (reference sequence). Trimming removed 1 base from V and 6 bases from J, with 21 bases in between. The CDR3, as DNA: TGTGCCAGTAGTATAGTCAGGGGCGAATCCTGGGGAAATGGCTACACCTTC. Its protein is CASSIVRGESWGNGYTF.

The CDR3 reads CASSSNNEQFF. CDR3 coding DNA: TGTGCCAGCAGCTCAAACAATGAGCAGTTCTTC. V usage is TRBV7-3 and J usage is TRBJ2-1; D not certain. The V end was cut by 4 bases, the J end by 5 bases, with 3 bases between. In germline, CDR1 is SGHTA, CDR2 FQGTGA. CDR3 length: 11 residues.

This chain links TRBV12-5 with TRBJ2-3; 7 bases line up with TRBD2. Germline CDR1 reads LGHNT; CDR2 reads FRNRAP. Unmatched junction bases numbered 15, after V lost 5 bases and J lost 4 bases. The length of the CDR3 is 17 residues. DNA for the CDR3: TGTGCTAGTGGTCCCAACCTCCCCGGGGGGATCCCAGATACGCAGTATTTT. The encoded protein is CASGPNLPGGIPDTQYF.

This chain uses TRBV27 with TRBJ1-6; D is unresolved. Germline V lookup: CDR1 MNHEY, CDR2 SMNVEV (reference sequence). The germline V and J ends were trimmed by 4 bases and 8 bases, with 9 bases remaining between them. This CDR3 has 13 residues. The CDR3 protein is CASSWGEHSPLHF. The CDR3 DNA is TGTGCCAGCAGTTGGGGAGAACATTCACCCCTCCACTTT.

The chain employs TRBV15 and TRBJ1-5; maybe TRBD1 (5 bases). The CDR3 contains 17 residues. Germline CDR1 reads LNHNV; CDR2 reads YYDKDF (reference sequence). V was trimmed by 2 bases and J by 0 bases, leaving 14 bases between them. CDR3 in DNA: TGTGCCACCAGCAGAAAAGGGGCCTTTTATAGCAATCAGCCCCAGCATTTT. Translating gives CATSRKGAFYSNQPQHF.

This clone was seen only a few times. The rearrangement joins TRBV28 to TRBJ2-5; weak D call: TRBD2 (6 bases). Trimming took off 3 bases at V and 11 bases at J, with 16 bases between the two ends. The CDR3 has 13 amino acids. CDR1 is MDHEN, CDR2 SYDVKM, per germline. CDR3 loop: CASSLGGFGEQYF. The CDR3 region has the DNA TGTGCCAGCAGTTTGGGGGGTTTTGGGGAGCAGTACTTC.

The chain joins TRBV6-4 to TRBJ2-7; D might be TRBD2 (5 bases). Germline CDR1 reads MRHNA; CDR2 reads SNTAGT. Trimming took off 11 bases at V and 3 bases at J, with 8 bases between the two ends. This CDR3 region has 10 residues. The CDR3 protein is CAAGLYEQYF. In DNA, the CDR3 is TGTGCCGCAGGACTCTACGAGCAGTACTTC.

The rearrangement joins TRBV18 to TRBJ2-7; D might be TRBD2 (5 bases). CDR1 and CDR2 from the germline V gene are KGHSH and LQKENI. Trimming removed 3 bases at V and 1 base at J, with 16 bases between. CDR3 length: 16 amino acids. The CDR3 protein is CASSPQRVTVSYEQYF. The DNA for the CDR3 is TGTGCCAGCTCACCCCAGAGGGTGACGGTATCCTACGAGCAGTACTTC. Drawing the rest from reference TRBV18 and TRBJ2-7, the complete variable domain is NAGVMQNPRHLVRRRGQEARLRCSPMKGHSHVYWYRQLPEEGLKFMVYLQKENIIDESGMPKERFSAEFPKEGPSILRIQQVVRGDSAAYFCASSPQRVTVSYEQYFGPGTRLTVT.

The chain recombines TRBV7-2 with TRBJ1-1; D gene uncertain. The V end lost 1 base, the J end lost 6 bases, and 12 bases lay between the germline ends. CDR1 is SGHTA, CDR2 FQGNSA, per germline. This CDR3 spans 14 amino acids. The CDR3 DNA reads as TGTGCCAGCAGCTTAGTGAGCCGTTTGGCTGAAGCTTTCTTT. Its protein is CASSLVSRLAEAFF.

The J gene is TRBJ2-3, the V gene TRBV5-6; the match to TRBD2 covers 8 bases. J was trimmed by 3 bases and V by 4 bases; bases with no gene match: 10. The germline CDR1 and CDR2 sequences are SGHDT and YYEEEE. This CDR3 has 16 residues. The CDR3 nucleotides are TGTGCCAGCAGCCTAAGGGGCGGGGGGAAGACAGATACGCAGTATTTT. Encoded protein: CASSLRGGGKTDTQYF.

The chain combines TRBV5-1 with TRBJ1-4; 12 positions match TRBD1. Germline V gene data show CDR1 as SGHRS and CDR2 as YFSETQ. The CDR3 loop spans 16 amino acids. V was pared by 3 bases and J by 8 bases, with 8 bases of the junction left unmatched. CDR3 sequence reads: CASSSTGTGGEEKLFF. The CDR3 coding sequence is TGCGCCAGCAGCTCTACCGGGACAGGGGGCGAGGAAAAACTGTTTTTT.

The genes are TRBV7-8 and TRBJ1-4; 9 nucleotides agree with TRBD1. The V and J ends lost 5 bases and 2 bases, in that order; junction bases with no gene match: 6. Per germline, CDR1 SGHVS and CDR2 FQNEAQ. This CDR3 has 16 residues. For the CDR3, the DNA is TGTGCCAGCAGCCCACTAGGGACAGGGACTAATGAAAAACTGTTTTTT. Protein product: CASSPLGTGTNEKLFF. The variable domain in full, completed from reference TRBV7-8 and TRBJ1-4, reads GAGVSQSPRYKVAKRGQDVALRCDPISGHVSLFWYQQALGQGPEFLTYFQNEAQLDKSGLPSDRFFAERPEGSVSTLKIQRTQQEDSAVYLCASSPLGTGTNEKLFFGSGTQLSVL.

This chain links TRBV7-2 with TRBJ2-3; D ambiguous. The CDR3 consists of 13 residues. V lost 1 base, J lost 4 bases, and 6 bases lay in between. Germline V lookup: CDR1 SGHTA, CDR2 FQGNSA. CDR3 protein: CASSLGAADTQYF. The CDR3 nucleotides read TGTGCCAGCAGCTTAGGGGCCGCAGATACGCAGTATTTT.

This rearrangement joins TRBV5-6 to TRBJ1-1; 11 nucleotides line up with TRBD1. The CDR3 runs to 16 residues. V lost 5 bases and J lost 0; bases outside the gene matches: 6. Germline V gene data show CDR1 as SGHDT and CDR2 as YYEEEE. CDR3 region: CASRRTGGQMNTEAFF. DNA of the CDR3: TGTGCCAGCAGACGGACAGGGGGCCAAATGAACACTGAAGCTTTCTTT.

This clone occurred a few times. The V gene is TRBV5-1, the J gene TRBJ1-2, with TRBD1 as a possible D gene (5 bases). V dropped 4 bases and J dropped 4 bases, with 14 bases sitting between them. CDR3 size: 14 residues. Germline CDR1 is SGHRS and CDR2 is YFSETQ. CDR3 residues: CASSPNRQSYGYTF. For the CDR3, the DNA is TGCGCCAGCAGCCCCAACAGGCAATCCTATGGCTACACCTTC.

The rearrangement links TRBV29-1 to TRBJ2-5; 11 nucleotides match TRBD2. V was pared by 3 bases and J by 1 base, with 4 bases of the junction left unmatched. The V gene's germline CDR1 is SQVTM and CDR2 ANQGSEA. The CDR3 has 15 amino acids. CDR3 nucleotide sequence: TGCAGCGTTGATAGACTAGCGGGGATCCAAGAGACCCAGTACTTC. This gives the protein CSVDRLAGIQETQYF.

V and J are TRBV10-3 and TRBJ2-3, with TRBD2 identical over 7 bases. Unmatched junction bases numbered 3, after V lost 9 bases and J lost 3 bases. From germline, CDR1 is ENHRY and CDR2 SYGVKD. The CDR3 extends over 12 amino acids. The DNA of the CDR3 is TGTGCCATAGCGGGGTCGACAGATACGCAGTATTTT. Residues: CAIAGSTDTQYF.

The chain carries TRBV4-1 and TRBJ2-7; 8 bases are a match to TRBD2. CDR1 MGHRA and CDR2 YSYEKL come from the germline V gene. The CDR3 is 15 residues long. Trimming took 1 base from V and 6 from J; bases not matched to a gene: 8. CDR3 nucleotides: TGCGCCAGCAGCCAAGCTACCGGACTAGCTCGCGAGCAGTACTTC. As protein: CASSQATGLAREQYF.

V is TRBV7-8 and J is TRBJ2-1, with TRBD2 identical over 15 bases. V lost 4 bases and J lost 15; bases outside the gene matches: 13. Germline CDR1 SGHVS, CDR2 FQNEAQ. The CDR3 is made up of 16 amino acids. The chain's CDR3 is CASSSTGLAGGSKRFF. The CDR3 nucleotides are TGTGCCAGCAGCTCGACGGGACTAGCGGGGGGTTCGAAAAGGTTCTTC.

The chain employs TRBV6-1 and TRBJ2-6; D is unclear. Trimming cost V 11 bases and J 0 bases, with 11 bases left between them. This CDR3 has 14 amino acids. Germline V gene data show CDR1 as MNHNS and CDR2 as SASEGT. CDR3 DNA: TGTGCCGCCGGAAGGAGCTCTGGGGCCAACGTCCTGACTTTC. Translating it yields CAAGRSSGANVLTF.

J is TRBJ1-5 and V is TRBV30; weak D call: TRBD1 (6 bases). The V end lost 1 base, the J end lost 0 bases, and 13 bases lay between the germline ends. Per the germline V gene, CDR1 is GTSNPN and CDR2 is SVGIG (reference sequence). The length of the CDR3 is 16 residues. In nucleotides, the CDR3 is TGTGCCTGGAGTGGACAGGTTCTTTATAGCAATCAGCCCCAGCATTTT. It translates to CAWSGQVLYSNQPQHF. Drawing the rest from reference TRBV30 and TRBJ1-5, the complete variable domain is SQTIHQWPATLVQPVGSPLSLECTVEGTSNPNLYWYRQAAGRGLQLLFYSVGIGQISSEVPQNLSASRPQDRQFILSSKKLLLSDSGFYLCAWSGQVLYSNQPQHFGDGTRLSIL.

This chain uses TRBV6-6 with TRBJ1-2; maybe TRBD1 (6 bases). Germline V gives CDR1 MNHNY, CDR2 SVGAGI (reference sequence). Trimming took off 2 bases at V and 4 bases at J, with 17 bases between the two ends. The CDR3 extends over 16 amino acids. The CDR3 loop reads CASSYGVRGSSYGYTF. CDR3 DNA sequence: TGTGCCAGCAGTTACGGAGTCAGGGGATCCTCCTATGGCTACACCTTC.

The V and J genes are TRBV5-8 and TRBJ2-5, with D uncertain. The V and J ends lost 2 bases and 4 bases respectively, with 9 bases between them. The CDR3 covers 13 residues. Germline CDR1 SGHTS, CDR2 YDEGEE. CDR3 loop: CASSFKLRETQYF. CDR3 nucleotide sequence: TGTGCCAGCAGCTTTAAGCTGCGAGAGACCCAGTACTTC.

The chain combines TRBV7-2 with TRBJ2-5, with D perhaps TRBD2 (6 bases). The J call is in doubt because the DNA end fits TRBJ2-7 better. Looked up from germline, CDR1 is SGHTA and CDR2 is FQGNSA. The CDR3 is made up of 16 amino acids. CDR3 residues: CASSLGWAGPAYEQYF. The DNA for the CDR3 is TGTGCCAGCAGCTTAGGTTGGGCGGGGCCCGCCTACGAGCAGTACTTC.

The CDR3 nucleotides are TGTGCCAGCAGCGGACTCCCGGGACAGGGCTTCAGCTCCTACAATGAGCAGTTCTTC. Protein: CASSGLPGQGFSSYNEQFF. The gene calls are TRBV9 and TRBJ2-1; 9 bases match TRBD1. The CDR3 totals 19 residues. Germline assignment: CDR1 SGDLS and CDR2 YYNGEE. J lost 0 bases, V lost 3 bases, and 13 bases had no gene match.